The 20 T cell receptor beta chains below come from one sample, sequenced in a study of OX40 agonist ivuxolimab in advanced cancers. Using immunoSEQ multiplex PCR, the repertoire was profiled, and TCRdb retains in-frame clones only, with some absent. Here the sample spans 65,000 to 85,000 clones, 85% being singletons. This sample comprised CD4+ or CD8+ T cells sorted from blood, obtained in a trial of the OX40 agonist ivuxolimab. These receptors all stem from an adult with an advanced solid tumor such as melanoma, head and neck, liver or kidney cancer.

This sequence joins TRBV5-1 and TRBJ2-1; no definite D call. Trimming removed 4 bases from V and 6 bases from J, with 11 bases in between. The CDR3 contains 13 residues. Looked up from germline, CDR1 is SGHRS and CDR2 is YFSETQ. Written as DNA, the CDR3 is TGCGCCAGCAGCCGGACCGGTGGCAATGAGCAGTTCTTC. Encoded protein: CASSRTGGNEQFF. Full variable domain (remainder filled in from reference TRBV5-1 and TRBJ2-1): KAGVTQTPRYLIKTRGQQVTLSCSPISGHRSVSWYQQTPGQGLQFLFEYFSETQRNKGNFPGRFSGRQFSNSRSEMNVSTLELGDSALYLCASSRTGGNEQFFGPGTRLTVL.

V and J are TRBV6-1 and TRBJ2-3; 16 nucleotides align to TRBD2. J was trimmed by 6 bases and V by 2 bases; bases with no gene match: 8. The CDR3 runs to 18 residues. Looked up from germline, CDR1 is MNHNS and CDR2 is SASEGT. The CDR3 region is CASSEFPGLAGGRDTQYF. In nucleotides, the CDR3 is TGTGCCAGCAGTGAATTCCCGGGACTAGCGGGGGGGCGGGATACGCAGTATTTT.

This chain joins TRBV18 and TRBJ2-5, with D tentatively TRBD1 (5 bases). The J call may be faulty, since TRBJ2-7 better matches the DNA end. Germline lookup yields CDR1 KGHSH and CDR2 LQKENI. This CDR3 is built from 13 residues. The CDR3 sequence: CASSPTVSYEQYF. The CDR3 DNA reads as TGTGCCAGCTCACCGACAGTGTCCTACGAGCAGTACTTC.

The CDR3 bases are TGTGCCAGCAGCTTAATGGGACAAGTCCAAGAGACCCAGTACTTC. As protein: CASSLMGQVQETQYF. The genes are TRBV7-2 and TRBJ2-5; possibly TRBD1 for D (6 bases). Germline CDR1 and CDR2: SGHTA and FQGNSA. Deletions cut 2 bases from V and 1 base from J, with 11 bases between. CDR3 length: 15 residues. The full variable domain, with the rest looked up from reference TRBV7-2 and TRBJ2-5, is GAGVSQSPSNKVTEKGKDVELRCDPISGHTALYWYRQSLGQGLEFLIYFQGNSAPDKSGLPSDRFSAERTGGSVSTLTIQRTQQEDSAVYLCASSLMGQVQETQYFGPGTRLLVL.

The genes are TRBV30 and TRBJ1-3, with D possibly matching TRBD1 (6 bases). This CDR3 is 11 amino acids long. Germline CDR1 is GTSNPN and CDR2 is SVGIG (reference sequence). With 8 bases removed from V and 11 bases from J, the gap between germline ends came to 16 bases. CDR3 in amino acids: CALWGQRPIYF. In DNA, the CDR3 is TGTGCCCTCTGGGGGCAGAGGCCCATATATTTT.

This chain connects TRBV7-3 to TRBJ2-1, with D perhaps matching TRBD2 (6 bases). V was cut by 1 base and J by 4 bases, with 14 bases left in between. The V gene's germline CDR1 is SGHTA and CDR2 FQGTGA. The CDR3 is made up of 16 amino acids. CDR3 region: CASSLRERAAYNEQFF. The CDR3 region has the DNA TGTGCCAGCAGCTTAAGGGAGCGGGCGGCTTACAATGAGCAGTTCTTC.

The chain carries TRBV4-2 and TRBJ1-4; D is ambiguous. This CDR3 has 14 residues. V shed 3 bases and J shed 10 bases, with 15 bases lying between them. Germline V lookup: CDR1 LGHNA, CDR2 YNFKEQ. The CDR3 here is CASSQGELGGKLFF. DNA of the CDR3: TGTGCCAGCAGCCAGGGAGAGTTAGGAGGAAAACTGTTTTTT.

The chain has TRBV30 and TRBJ1-1, with 8 nucleotides matching TRBD1. The CDR3 loop spans 15 amino acids. CDR1 and CDR2 from the germline V gene are GTSNPN and SVGIG (reference sequence). Unmatched junction bases numbered 9, after V lost 3 bases and J lost 3 bases. The CDR3 loop is CAWSSRQGSDTEAFF. The CDR3 DNA sequence: TGTGCCTGGAGCTCTCGACAGGGGAGCGACACTGAAGCTTTCTTT. Full variable domain (remainder filled in from reference TRBV30 and TRBJ1-1): SQTIHQWPATLVQPVGSPLSLECTVEGTSNPNLYWYRQAAGRGLQLLFYSVGIGQISSEVPQNLSASRPQDRQFILSSKKLLLSDSGFYLCAWSSRQGSDTEAFFGQGTRLTVV.

The V and J genes are TRBV9 and TRBJ1-4, with D unclear. This CDR3 contains 14 residues. V lost 3 bases to trimming and J lost 3 bases, with 9 bases between them. Looked up from germline, CDR1 is SGDLS and CDR2 is YYNGEE. The CDR3 region has the DNA TGTGCCAGCAGCGGGAGGAACGCTAATGAAAAACTGTTTTTT. Translated, it gives CASSGRNANEKLFF.

The chain couples TRBV18 to TRBJ2-1, with 9 bases that match TRBD2. The CDR3 is 18 amino acids. The trim removed 4 bases at V and 7 bases at J, leaving 17 bases unmatched. Looked up from germline, CDR1 is KGHSH and CDR2 is LQKENI. CDR3 DNA: TGTGCCAGCTCACTACTCAGGACTAGCGCTATTTATTGGAATGAGCAGTTCTTC. Amino acid sequence: CASSLLRTSAIYWNEQFF.

This clone was seen a single time. Relative to the germline gene, one junction end is altered; a read error may explain this. In the same sample, other DNA sequences code for this CDR3. This sequence joins TRBV30 and TRBJ2-5; TRBD1 agrees at 10 bases. The CDR3 totals 16 residues. Germline CDR1 and CDR2: GTSNPN and SVGIG (reference sequence). CDR3 region: CAWSPGQGVYQETQYF. DNA of the CDR3: TGCGCCTGGAGTCCTGGACAGGGGGTATACCAAGAGACCCAGTACTTC. Filled out from reference TRBV30 and TRBJ2-5, the complete variable domain reads SQTIHQWPATLVQPVGSPLSLECTVEGTSNPNLYWYRQAAGRGLQLLFYSVGIGQISSEVPQNLSASRPQDRQFILSSKKLLLSDSGFYLCAWSPGQGVYQETQYFGPGTRLLVL.

J is TRBJ2-7 and V is TRBV5-4, with D hard to call. There are 16 residues in the CDR3. Germline loops: CDR1 SGHNT, CDR2 YYREEE (reference sequence). V lost 4 bases, J lost 0 bases, and 17 bases lay in between. The CDR3 bases are TGTGCCAGCAGCCCCCCCGGGCAGGAGAGCTCCTACGAGCAGTACTTC. Translation gives CASSPPGQESSYEQYF.

The rearrangement uses TRBV6-5 and TRBJ1-4; the match to TRBD1 covers 9 bases. V was clipped by 4 bases and J by 7 bases; unmatched bases: 7. In germline, CDR1 is MNHEY, CDR2 SVGAGI. CDR3 length equals 15 residues. The CDR3 region is CASSSQGAGGEKLFF. CDR3 in DNA: TGTGCCAGCAGTTCACAGGGGGCCGGCGGTGAAAAACTGTTTTTT.

The rearrangement links TRBV7-2 to TRBJ1-4; D might be TRBD1 (5 bases). Germline assignment: CDR1 SGHTA and CDR2 FQGNSA. This CDR3 has 14 amino acids. Trimming shortened V by 4 bases and J by 10 bases, and 16 bases separated the two germline ends. Here the CDR3 reads CASSSEPGAGKLFF. The CDR3 DNA is TGTGCCAGCAGCTCGGAACCCGGGGCTGGAAAACTGTTTTTT.

The count of this clone is one. In DNA, the CDR3 is TGTGCCAGCAGTTACAGACAGGTTGGCGGGGAGCTGTTTTTT. This encodes CASSYRQVGGELFF. V gene TRBV6-5 combines with J gene TRBJ2-2; weak D call: TRBD1 (6 bases). V was cut by 2 bases and J by 7 bases, with 11 bases left in between. The CDR3 loop spans 14 amino acids. Germline-derived CDR1 and CDR2 are MNHEY and SVGAGI.

This clone has a single count. V gene TRBV7-9 combines with J gene TRBJ1-2, with 7 bases identical to TRBD1. J was trimmed by 2 bases and V by 5 bases; bases with no gene match: 8. Germline V gene lookup returns CDR1 SEHNR and CDR2 FQNEAQ (reference sequence). This CDR3 region has 15 residues. This CDR3 reads CASSPEGASNYGYTF. DNA for the CDR3: TGTGCCAGCAGCCCCGAGGGGGCCTCGAACTATGGCTACACCTTC.

V usage is TRBV29-1 and J usage is TRBJ1-2; D unclear. Germline V CDR1 and CDR2: SQVTM, ANQGSEA. This CDR3 has 12 amino acids. V gave up 3 bases and J gave up 0 bases, with 5 bases separating them. The CDR3 sequence is CSVEETNYGYTF. CDR3 coding DNA: TGCAGCGTTGAGGAGACTAACTATGGCTACACCTTC.

J is TRBJ2-1 and V is TRBV29-1, with 8 bases fitting TRBD1. This CDR3 has 15 residues. Unmatched junction bases numbered 7, after V lost 0 bases and J lost 6 bases. Germline assignment: CDR1 SQVTM and CDR2 ANQGSEA. The CDR3 spells CSVEDTRGHSNEQFF. CDR3 DNA sequence: TGCAGCGTTGAAGATACCAGGGGGCACAGCAATGAGCAGTTCTTC.

V gene TRBV6-5 combines with J gene TRBJ1-2; TRBD1 might be the D (5 bases). Germline V gene lookup returns CDR1 MNHEY and CDR2 SVGAGI. This CDR3 contains 12 residues. Trimming pared 0 bases from V and 13 bases from J, leaving 12 bases between. The CDR3: CASSYSGRRCTF. DNA of the CDR3: TGTGCCAGCAGTTACTCGGGACGGAGGTGCACCTTC.

This chain joins TRBV9 and TRBJ1-1; D is unclear. CDR3 length: 14 residues. Per germline, CDR1 SGDLS and CDR2 YYNGEE. V was shortened by 3 bases and J by 0 bases, with 9 bases between the two germline ends. CDR3 nucleotides: TGTGCCAGCAGCGCCCCGCCTTTGAACACTGAAGCTTTCTTT. Its protein is CASSAPPLNTEAFF. The full variable domain, completed using reference TRBV9 and TRBJ1-1, is DSGVTQTPKHLITATGQRVTLRCSPRSGDLSVYWYQQSLDQGLQFLIQYYNGEERAKGNILERFSAQQFPDLHSELNLSSLELGDSALYFCASSAPPLNTEAFFGQGTRLTVV.